These 8 T cell receptor beta chains were sequenced from one sample in a study of tissue T cells after allogeneic stem cell transplantation. Measured with immunoSEQ multiplex PCR; TCRdb has only the in-frame clones, and not every one. The sample shows 3,200 or so clones, around 60% of them seen only once. The time point: mouse harvest day 7 after allogeneic transplant. Tail vein injection delivered 10^7 T-cell-depleted bone marrow cells and 10^6 splenic CD5+ T cells. Sequenced input: gut tissue. These receptors originate from a female BALB/c mouse given C57BL/6 T cells with graft-versus-host disease after an allogeneic hematopoietic cell transplant.

With regard to this clone: The gene names given are mouse names. The CDR3 extends 1 residue past the end of the read, so its final part is completed from the germline J gene. The chain carries TRBV23 and TRBJ2-3. This CDR3 is built from 15 residues. CDR1 KGHTA and CDR2 FQNQQP come from the germline V gene. CDR3 DNA (partial): TGCTCCAGCAGTCAAGAGGGAACTAGTGCAGAAACGCTGTAT. Translated, it gives CSSSQEGTSAETLY. The CDR3 in full is CSSSQEGTSAETLYF.

As concerns this clone: Gene labels here are mouse ones. From the germline J gene comes the end of the CDR3, since the read stops 1 residue before it. J is TRBJ2-3 and V is TRBV3, with 10 positions matching TRBD2. After removal of 5 bases from V and 1 base from J, the junction contained 3 bases not matched to a gene. The CDR3 has 15 amino acids. In germline, CDR1 is SNHLY, CDR2 FYNGKV (reference sequence). CDR3 DNA (partial): TGTGCCAGCAGCAGCGGACTGGGGGGTGCAGAAACGCTGTAT. Protein product: CASSSGLGGAETLY. The CDR3 reads in full as CASSSGLGGAETLYF. The complete variable domain, with remaining parts taken from reference TRBV3 and TRBJ2-3, reads GPKVLQIPSHQIIDMGQMVTLNCDPVSNHLYFYWYKQILGQQMEFLVNFYNGKVMEKSKLFKDQFSVERPDGSYFTLKIQPTALEDSAVYFCASSSGLGGAETLYFGSGTRLTVL.

This clone was seen a handful of times. Gene names follow the mouse nomenclature. The read ends 1 residue early relative to the CDR3; the germline J gene fills the gap. The V and J genes are TRBV26 and TRBJ1-3; D gene unclear. The germline CDR1 and CDR2 sequences are KGHPV and FQNQEV (reference sequence). Between the trimmed V and J ends, which lost 2 bases and 4 bases, there was a span of 9 bases. CDR3 length: 14 amino acids. CDR3 protein: CASSLGEGGNTLYF. Partial CDR3 DNA: TGTGCCAGCAGTCTGGGGGAGGGCGGAAATACGCTCTAT. The full variable domain, rest sourced from reference TRBV26 and TRBJ1-3, is NSKVIQTPRYLVKGQGQKAKMRCIPEKGHPVVFWYQQNKNNEFKFLINFQNQEVLQQIDMTEKRFSAECPSNSPCSLEIQSSEAGDSALYLCASSLGEGGNTLYFGEGSRLIVV.

This clone was counted between two and nine times. Mouse gene names and germline throughout. The read ends 1 residue shy of where the CDR3 ends; the end is completed using the germline J gene. This rearrangement joins TRBV15 to TRBJ1-3; no clear D gene. Between the trimmed V and J ends, which lost 1 base and 2 bases, there was a span of 3 bases. Germline-derived CDR1 and CDR2 are SGHND and FRSKSL. The CDR3 runs to 13 residues. The sequenced part of the CDR3 DNA is TGTGCCAGCAGTTTAGGGGCTGGAAATACGCTCTAT. It is translated as CASSLGAGNTLY. The CDR3 as a whole reads CASSLGAGNTLYF.

The sample holds one count of this clone. Germline and genes here are mouse. Read sequence stops 1 residue before the CDR3 end, and the germline J gene provides the missing end. The rearrangement links TRBV26 to TRBJ1-3, with TRBD1 identical over 7 bases. The CDR3 totals 14 residues. Germline V CDR1 and CDR2: KGHPV, FQNQEV (reference sequence). The V segment lost 4 bases and the J segment 2 bases; nucleotides outside the gene matches: 2. CDR3 residues: CASSQGAPGNTLYF. Partial CDR3 DNA: TGTGCCAGCAGTCAGGGGGCGCCTGGAAATACGCTCTAT.

Details on this clone: The genes and germline here are from mouse. The observed sequence ends 1 residue before the CDR3 terminus, with the missing tail filled in from the germline J gene. The chain couples TRBV31 to TRBJ2-1; the match to TRBD2 covers 11 bases. Trimming took 2 bases from V and 4 from J; bases not matched to a gene: 4. There are 15 residues in the CDR3. Germline V gives CDR1 GKSSPN, CDR2 SITVG. CDR3 sequence reads: CAWSGRDWGYAEQFF. Incomplete CDR3 DNA: TGTGCCTGGAGTGGCCGGGACTGGGGGTATGCTGAGCAGTTC.

This clone was picked up a small number of times. Gene names are mouse gene names. The read halts 1 residue ahead of the CDR3 end, with the missing end drawn from the germline J gene. The J gene is TRBJ2-7, the V gene TRBV26; no definite D call. The V end lost 2 bases, the J end lost 2 bases, and 4 bases lay between the germline ends. Germline V gives CDR1 KGHPV, CDR2 FQNQEV (reference sequence). CDR3 length: 12 amino acids. The sequenced part of the CDR3 DNA is TGTGCCAGCAGTCTGCCCACCTATGAACAGTAC. It encodes CASSLPTYEQY. The whole CDR3 sequence is CASSLPTYEQYF.

In the case of this clone: Gene names and germline refer to mouse. From the germline J gene comes the end of the CDR3, since the read stops 1 residue before it. The chain links TRBV16 to TRBJ1-1; 7 bases match TRBD1. This CDR3 has 14 amino acids. Unmatched junction bases numbered 3, after V lost 4 bases and J lost 1 base. Germline V gene data show CDR1 as SGHSA and CDR2 as FRNQAP. The DNA read from the CDR3 is TGTGCAAGCAGCTCCGGGACAGAAAACACAGAAGTCTTC. This gives the protein CASSSGTENTEVF. The full CDR3 protein is CASSSGTENTEVFF.